The source of this TCR beta chain is a study of cytomegalovirus exposure and HLA in healthy donors (dated by TCRdb to about 2017). With respect to the entire study: According to an earlier analysis of a few hundred of the donors, about 170 million T cells yielded 100 million or so unique TCR beta sequences and around 300 Gb of sequence data. Approximately 310 gigabases of sequencing data and 91 million or so unique TCR sequences made up an early release that covered over 550 HLA-typed donors. Of the 300 to 500 genotyped donors, roughly 80% were placed in the genetic ancestry cluster associated with self-reported Caucasian donors. The study aimed to test whether signatures of past pathogen exposure could be identified by cataloging public T cell receptors. The study used immunosequencing to profile the T cell repertoires of about 670 subjects and linked those repertoires to cytomegalovirus serostatus. Along with the roughly 610-subject first cohort, a separate validation cohort of some 130 different subjects was used. To predict cytomegalovirus infection status, the study brought together high-throughput TCR immunosequencing, statistical association of individual TCRs with disease status, and machine learning. A later analysis re-examined previously published TCR beta repertoires from just over 650 donors and added high-resolution HLA genotyping to investigate patterns of TCR occurrence. Rather than using new phenotypic data, the later analysis identified candidate immune exposures from TCR beta sequences and from how often those sequences occurred across donors. To decide whether each TCR beta V gene segment behaved as functional or pseudogenic, an earlier analysis of approximately 590 of the donors relied on high-throughput TCR beta sequencing. Alongside the repertoire data, information on donor age, sex, ethnicity and CMV serostatus was compiled. A later genetic analysis used genome-wide SNP genotypes for about three fifths of the 666 donors, treating that subset as a discovery cohort. All discovery cohort repertoires had been generated on a single sequencing platform. Class I and class II HLA loci were covered by the typing at four-digit resolution. The number of donors typed differed by locus, with roughly 620-630 for A, B, C, DRB1 and DQB1, around 500 for DQA1, over 600 for DPA1, and around 450 for DPB1. Four or five DR-DQ haplotypes were handled as single units for association and clustering because linkage in the cohort was strong. Among 350 to 400 genotyped donors of the cohort, an average of around 240,000 unique TCR beta nucleotide sequences were sequenced per donor, around 20% of them non-productive.

A note on this clone: Its cognate antigen has yet to be identified. Within one base of it there is no much larger clone, and no base qualities were kept.

The library was prepared using the immunoSEQ multiplex PCR assay. A mixture of 60 forward primers for TCR Vbeta segments and 13 reverse primers for TCR Jbeta segments was used in the multiplex PCR. A multiplex PCR assay on genomic DNA amplified the CDR3 region of rearranged TCR beta genes. The Illumina HiSeq System was used to sequence the amplified TCR beta libraries as 87-base-pair reads. Per the source publication's procedure: A later analysis counted about 80 million unique TCR beta chains across the 666 repertoires, and around 9.9 million of these chains were shared by at least two donors. To remove PCR and sequencing errors, raw reads were error-corrected and collapsed into unique sequences using a nearest-neighbor algorithm that merged closely related sequences. Alignment of CDR3 sequences to IMGT reference sequences was used to assign V, D and J gene segments. For a sequence to be retained, a match of at least six nucleotides was required to both a V gene segment and a J gene segment. Rearrangements were called productive when the CDR3 lacked stop codons and stayed in frame with V and J; all others were non-productive. Following IMGT convention, CDR3 was defined as the stretch from the second conserved V-encoded cysteine up to the conserved J-encoded phenylalanine. The earlier analysis of fewer than 750 of the donors excluded sequences that lacked an unambiguous match to a single V gene segment. In an earlier analysis of about 590 of the donors, a V segment was called functional when productive rearrangements were above 56.7%, and segregating when the standard deviation between donors exceeded 5%. A statistical classification framework was built to diagnose cytomegalovirus status from the catalog of TCR beta chain sequences. A later analysis assigned V and J genes by comparing TCR nucleotide sequences with IMGT/GENE-DB human TR gene sequences. Using the TCRdist pipeline, a later analysis assigned CDR3 sequences along with most-parsimonious VDJ recombination scenarios. In a later analysis, each TCR beta chain was defined by its CDR3 amino acid sequence together with its V-gene family, and reads without a unique V-gene family were excluded. A later analysis removed several hundred highly shared, low-generation-probability nucleotide sequences to deal with suspected cross-contamination and a sequencing artifact. In a later analysis, a clonal expansion index for each public chain was calculated from normalized within-repertoire ranks of inferred template counts. In a later analysis, generation probabilities were computed using a VDJ recombination model fitted to out-of-frame rearrangements, and the results were checked against IGoR. In a later analysis, TCR-TCR, TCR-HLA and TCR-CMV co-occurrence was scored with hypergeometric tests, and a repertoire-size bias correction was applied to TCR pairs. A later analysis estimated false discovery rates by permuting HLA or CMV assignments 20 times. A later analysis grouped co-occurring TCRs with DBSCAN, adding TCRdist sequence similarity when clustering within HLA-allele-positive subsets. Co-occurrence clustering excluded repertoires with fewer than 30,000 or more than 120,000 public chains, plus five with anomalous nucleotide sharing. TCRdb took this table from immuneACCESS and kept in-frame rearrangements with V and J called. Such tables lack part of the clones; where checked against another copy, unresolved V genes explain under half of the gap, and the rest is unexplained. V, J and clone size are those of that table, while D and trimming were read from the DNA. This sample comprises almost 200,000 clones, around 80% of them detected only once. 3.5% to 5% of the sample goes to the ten largest clones.

On the study overall, not on this receptor specifically: When HLA alleles, especially DR and DQ, strongly co-occurred, attributing TCR associations to individual alleles was difficult. HLA typing was unavailable for some donors at each locus, so association tests used only the typed subset. The 87-base-pair reads could not distinguish some IMGT-functional V segments, including TRBV6-2 and TRBV6-3, so those segments were excluded. A later analysis found that TCR association rates varied across HLA loci, with DRB1 alleles showing the most associated TCRs and HLA-C alleles the fewest. At a false discovery rate of 0.05, a later analysis linked fewer than 20,000 TCR beta sequences to specific HLA alleles. The study gave a list of under 200 TCR beta chains associated with cytomegalovirus. In a later genetic analysis, fewer N-insertions in productive TCRs were reported among donors in an Asian-associated ancestry cluster than the roughly 700-donor mean. In vitro tests confirmed that a few of the cytomegalovirus-associated TCR beta chains recognize cytomegalovirus antigens. A cluster of highly shared sequence variants was judged likely to represent a technical artifact of the sequencing pipeline. Several of the top co-occurrence clusters appeared to be linked to parvovirus B19, influenza, CMV and Epstein-Barr virus, according to a later analysis. The classifier was reported to diagnose cytomegalovirus status with high specificity and sensitivity in both the original and validation cohorts. Broadly in line with IMGT annotations, most TCR beta V segments showed up in productive rearrangements about 87% or about 30% of the time in an earlier analysis of approximately 640 of the donors. An association between a missense DCLRE1C variant and V-gene and J-gene trimming of TCR beta chains was found in a later genetic analysis and replicated in an independent cohort. A further reported finding was that TCR beta sequences accurately predicted the HLA-A and HLA-B alleles for most subjects in the first cohort. Most CMV-associated TCR beta chains appeared to be HLA-restricted in a later analysis, and the HLA associations seemed to be driven largely by CMV exposure. Across donors, most TCR sequences were observed very rarely, whereas some public TCRs were present in many individuals. Compared with equally common non-associated chains, HLA-associated TCR beta chains in a later analysis were more clonally expanded and had lower generation probabilities. Correlated functional status among segregating V segments might reflect linkage disequilibrium, but an unknown experimental factor could not be ruled out. The cohort was sequenced for TCR beta chains only, and without alpha or paired-chain data the features that could be detected were limited. Roughly uniform sequencing depth across donors was assumed in presence/absence analyses, although this assumption may not hold. The authors suggested that the approach could potentially be generalized to other disease states and immunological phenotypes. Because counts were too low, 15 to 20 rarely observed V segments, including chromosome 9 orphons, were excluded from the earlier analysis of around 640 of the donors. For the cohort, immune exposure information was limited to CMV serostatus.

In total, approximately 690 healthy bone marrow donors made up the cohort. Cohort members were all nominally healthy when sampled, although unrecorded immune exposures were likely present. The donor was CMV seropositive and belonged to the group of 250 to 300 seropositive cohort members. Each donor provided a peripheral blood sample, and peripheral blood mononuclear cells were used for TCR beta sequencing. Genomic DNA extraction from the blood cell samples was performed with the Qiagen DNeasy Blood Extraction Kit. The V end loses 3 bases and the J end loses 3 bases, and a stretch of 18 bases separates them. The germline V gene sets CDR1 to SGHDT and CDR2 to YYEEEE. The CDR3 goes from the cysteine to the phenylalanine over 16 residues. The CDR3 DNA has 48 bases and is translated from base 1.

The origin of this receptor is a woman aged 25 to 39 in good health and CMV-seropositive. What was sequenced was PBMCs. In this chain, TRBV5-6 is recombined with TRBJ1-2; the D region possibly corresponds to TRBD1 (6 bases align). The CDR3 protein: CASSSNLVGAHYGYTF. The DNA sequence is as follows: TGTGCCAGCAGCTCAAACTTAGTGGGGGCGCACTATGGCTACACCTTC.